Listed below are T cell receptor beta chains from one sample, sequenced in a study of cytomegalovirus exposure and HLA in healthy donors. Profiling relied on immunoSEQ multiplex PCR, and the TCRdb table lists in-frame clones only, not all of them. The sample comprises 150,000 to 200,000 clones, 86% of which are singletons, and roughly 2% rests with the top ten. What was sequenced was PBMCs. These receptors all stem from a woman under 30 in good health and CMV-seronegative. Each CDR3 is given with its conserved first and last residue.

V | CDR3
TRBV6-1 | CASRERQVYSYEQYF
TRBV28 | CASTWPQNTEAFF
TRBV5-4 | CASSSGTGGYEQYF
TRBV5-1 | CASSAGPEQYF
TRBV10-3 | CASKVTGEGYEQYF
TRBV5-4 | CASSLGLAVAEGEQFF
TRBV7-3 | CASSRNTGNTEAFF
TRBV6-5 | CASSPTSGREQYF
TRBV7-8 | CASSLARGSSYNEQFF
TRBV27 | CASSLSGTPQETQYF
TRBV6-5 | CASSYSNSDTQYF